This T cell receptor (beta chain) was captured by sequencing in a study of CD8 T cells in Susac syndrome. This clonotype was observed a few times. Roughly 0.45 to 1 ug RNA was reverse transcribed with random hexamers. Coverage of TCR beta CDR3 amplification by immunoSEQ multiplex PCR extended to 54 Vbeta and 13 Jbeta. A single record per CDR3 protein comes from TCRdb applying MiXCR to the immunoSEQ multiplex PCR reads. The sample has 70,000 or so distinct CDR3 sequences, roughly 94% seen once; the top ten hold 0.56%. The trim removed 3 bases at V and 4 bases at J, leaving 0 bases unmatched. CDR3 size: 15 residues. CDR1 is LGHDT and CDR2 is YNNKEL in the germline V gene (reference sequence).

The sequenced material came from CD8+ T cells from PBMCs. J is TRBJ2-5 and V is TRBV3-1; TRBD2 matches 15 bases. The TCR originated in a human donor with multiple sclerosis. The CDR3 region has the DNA TGTGCCAGCAGCCAGGGACTAGCGGGGGGAGAGACCCAGTACTTC. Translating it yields CASSQGLAGGETQYF.